These 20 T cell receptor beta chains share one sample of origin, sequenced in a study of early T cells in non-severe SARS-CoV-2 infection. TCRdb reprocessed the 5' RACE reads via MiXCR and lists one record per CDR3 protein. The sample contains 40,000 to 45,000 distinct CDR3 sequences, roughly 5% of which appear only once. Sequenced material: whole blood. The receptors here all came from an adult who was a healthcare worker with PCR-confirmed SARS-CoV-2 infection or an uninfected control (not recorded which).

This clonotype has more than one count but fewer than ten. CDR3 sequence reads: CASSLASGGPNTGELFF. CDR3 bases: TGTGCCAGCAGCTTAGCTAGCGGGGGGCCGAACACCGGGGAGCTGTTTTTT. The V call is TRBV7-2, the J call TRBJ2-2; 10 bases line up with TRBD2. V shed 0 bases, J shed 0 bases, and the junction held 1 base outside the gene matches. This CDR3 has 17 residues. Germline V lookup: CDR1 SGHTA, CDR2 FQGNSA.

The rearrangement uses TRBV13 and TRBJ1-1; no clear D. Looked up from germline, CDR1 is PRHDT and CDR2 is FYEKMQ (reference sequence). This CDR3 has 12 residues. Trimming cost V 6 bases and J 4 bases, with 9 bases left between them. The CDR3 nucleotides are TGTGCCAGCAGACATCGGGCCACTGAAGCTTTCTTT. Its protein product is CASRHRATEAFF.

Many counts were recorded for this clonotype. V and J are TRBV6-1 and TRBJ1-5; D is perhaps TRBD1 (5 bases). Per the germline V gene, CDR1 is MNHNS and CDR2 is SASEGT. Trimming removed 4 bases from V and 0 bases from J, with 13 bases in between. The CDR3 consists of 16 residues. The CDR3 loop reads CASSAFGASSNQPQHF. The CDR3 DNA reads as TGTGCCAGCAGTGCCTTTGGGGCCTCTAGCAATCAGCCCCAGCATTTT.

The sample holds many counts of this clonotype. The chain combines TRBV7-8 with TRBJ1-3; a possible D gene is TRBD1 (6 bases). Trimming took off 5 bases at V and 4 bases at J, with 15 bases between the two ends. The CDR3 contains 15 residues. Per the germline V gene, CDR1 is SGHVS and CDR2 is FQNEAQ. The CDR3 sequence: CASSAGANRGNTIYF. The CDR3 coding sequence is TGTGCCAGCAGCGCGGGGGCCAACAGGGGAAACACCATATATTTT.

Judged by abundance, this clonotype is medium-sized. The chain combines TRBV12-3 or TRBV12-4 with TRBJ2-1, with 10 bases that match TRBD2. The CDR3 totals 15 residues. V lost 6 bases, J lost 3 bases, and 5 bases stayed unmatched. CDR3: CASRRSGRDYNEQFF. CDR3 bases: TGTGCCAGCAGACGGAGCGGGAGGGACTACAATGAGCAGTTCTTC.

This clonotype has a count of ten or more. This chain connects TRBV6-5 to TRBJ2-1, with D unresolved. The germline V and J ends were trimmed by 1 base and 8 bases, with 15 bases remaining between them. Germline V gene sequence: CDR1 MNHEY, CDR2 SVGAGI. The CDR3 runs to 15 residues. CDR3 sequence: CASSYLGMFPDEQFF. CDR3 coding DNA: TGTGCCAGCAGTTACTTGGGAATGTTTCCTGATGAGCAGTTCTTC.

By share, this clonotype counts as medium-sized (0.01 to 0.1%). The chain combines TRBV19 with TRBJ2-2; the D gene could be TRBD1 or TRBD2 (5 bases each). The germline V gene has CDR1 LNHDA and CDR2 SQIVND (reference sequence). Between the trimmed V and J ends, which lost 3 bases and 1 base, there was a span of 12 bases. The CDR3 is 16 residues long. The CDR3 is CASSITGLRNTGELFF. The CDR3 DNA reads TGTGCCAGTAGTATCACGGGGCTGAGGAACACCGGGGAGCTGTTTTTT.

This clonotype was seen more than once but under ten times. The chain couples TRBV5-1 to TRBJ1-1; D not resolved. Germline assignment: CDR1 SGHRS and CDR2 YFSETQ. The CDR3 extends over 14 amino acids. Trimming cost V 5 bases and J 2 bases, with 13 bases left between them. In nucleotides, the CDR3 is TGCGCCAGCAGAGGTCAAGCGTCAAACACTGAAGCTTTCTTT. It translates to CASRGQASNTEAFF.

This clonotype has only one observation. The J gene is TRBJ2-6, the V gene TRBV29-1, with D hard to call. V was cut by 4 bases and J by 0 bases, with 7 bases left in between. CDR1 is SQVTM, CDR2 ANQGSEA, per germline. This CDR3 is built from 14 residues. The CDR3 protein is CSVAVSSGANVLTF. DNA of the CDR3: TGCAGCGTTGCCGTCAGCTCTGGGGCCAACGTCCTGACTTTC.

This clonotype has a count of ten or more. The rearrangement uses TRBV28 and TRBJ1-1; 7 positions match TRBD1. Germline V gives CDR1 MDHEN, CDR2 SYDVKM. V lost 4 bases and J lost 0; bases outside the gene matches: 2. This CDR3 comprises 14 residues. The CDR3 nucleotides are TGTGCCAGCAGTTCGACAGGGCTGAACACTGAAGCTTTCTTT. It codes for CASSSTGLNTEAFF.

This clonotype was counted at least ten times. The chain combines TRBV7-2 with TRBJ2-5; 7 bases align to TRBD2. Per the germline V gene, CDR1 is SGHTA and CDR2 is FQGNSA. J lost 4 bases, V lost 5 bases, and 10 bases had no gene match. This CDR3 has 15 amino acids. The CDR3, as DNA: TGTGCCAGCAGCCCGAGGGGAGGGCTTGGAGAGACCCAGTACTTC. This codes for CASSPRGGLGETQYF.

This clonotype was seen many times. J is TRBJ2-1 and V is TRBV7-9; TRBD2 might be the D (6 bases). CDR3 length: 14 residues. CDR1 is SEHNR, CDR2 FQNEAQ, per germline (reference sequence). V lost 5 bases, J lost 8 bases, and 16 bases lay in between. CDR3 loop: CASSPGLLGHEQFF. The CDR3, as DNA: TGTGCCAGCAGCCCGGGACTCCTTGGCCATGAGCAGTTCTTC. Using reference TRBV7-9 and TRBJ2-1 for the parts outside the CDR3, the full variable domain is DTGVSQNPRHKITKRGQNVTFRCDPISEHNRLYWYRQTLGQGPEFLTYFQNEAQLEKSRLLSDRFSAERPKGSFSTLEIQRTEQGDSAMYLCASSPGLLGHEQFFGPGTRLTVL.

This clonotype was seen ten or more times. The CDR3 DNA sequence: TGTGCCAGCAGCCAAGAAGGAGGATTAGGCTATGGCTACACCTTC. It encodes CASSQEGGLGYGYTF. The chain carries TRBV3-1 and TRBJ1-2, with D unclear. CDR3 length: 15 residues. V shed 0 bases and J shed 4 bases, with 12 bases lying between them. Germline V gene data show CDR1 as LGHDT and CDR2 as YNNKEL (reference sequence).

There are many counts of this clonotype. The chain links TRBV11-2 to TRBJ1-4; 10 bases are a match to TRBD1. V was pared by 3 bases and J by 8 bases, with 9 bases of the junction left unmatched. CDR1 and CDR2 (germline): SGHAT, FQNNGV. The CDR3 contains 16 residues. This chain's CDR3 is CASSLPTGTGVEKLFF. CDR3 nucleotides: TGTGCCAGCAGCTTGCCCACCGGGACAGGGGTGGAAAAACTGTTTTTT.

This chain connects TRBV20-1 to TRBJ2-1; 13 bases agree with TRBD2. With V trimmed by 0 bases and J by 6 bases, 5 bases remained unmatched. Per germline, CDR1 DFQATT and CDR2 SNEGSKA (reference sequence). This CDR3 has 16 residues. CDR3 DNA sequence: TGCAGTGCTAGAGATCCCCGGACTAGCGGGAGCAATGAGCAGTTCTTC. Its protein product is CSARDPRTSGSNEQFF.

Relative to its sample, this clonotype is medium-sized. CDR3 sequence (DNA): TGTGCCAGCAGAAGGGACAGGGGGGCTAATGAAAAACTGTTTTTT. Amino acids: CASRRDRGANEKLFF. The chain recombines TRBV2 with TRBJ1-4, with 11 positions matching TRBD1. The junction had 3 bases not matched to a gene; V was cut back by 6 bases and J by 3 bases. Germline values: CDR1 SNHLY, CDR2 FYNNEI. The CDR3 has 15 amino acids. Combining the CDR3 with reference TRBV2 and TRBJ1-4 gives the whole variable domain EPEVTQTPSHQVTQMGQEVILRCVPISNHLYFYWYRQILGQKVEFLVSFYNNEISEKSEIFDDQFSVERPDGSNFTLKIRSTKLEDSAMYFCASRRDRGANEKLFFGSGTQLSVL.

This clonotype is medium-sized within its sample. J is TRBJ2-3 and V is TRBV19, with TRBD2 identical over 8 bases. CDR3 length equals 14 residues. Looked up from germline, CDR1 is LNHDA and CDR2 is SQIVND (reference sequence). Trimming took 7 bases from V and 4 from J; bases not matched to a gene: 7. The CDR3 protein is CASTAGGVADTQYF. The CDR3 nucleotides are TGTGCCAGTACTGCGGGAGGAGTGGCAGATACGCAGTATTTT.

This clonotype was recorded a few times. The rearrangement uses TRBV6-5 and TRBJ1-1; D might be TRBD1 (6 bases). The V gene's germline CDR1 is MNHEY and CDR2 SVGAGI. Trimming cost V 6 bases and J 7 bases, with 18 bases left between them. The CDR3 is made up of 14 amino acids. CDR3: CASSPGWQGIEAFF. The CDR3 DNA is TGTGCCAGCAGCCCCGGTTGGCAGGGGATTGAAGCTTTCTTT.

In its sample, this clonotype was seen many times. The genes are TRBV9 and TRBJ2-1; 8 bases line up with TRBD2. The CDR3 extends over 20 amino acids. Trimming cost V 1 base and J 6 bases; bases outside gene matches: 21. From germline, CDR1 is SGDLS and CDR2 YYNGEE. The CDR3 coding sequence is TGTGCCAGCAGCGTAACCTCCGGGACTAGTACCTTAGAGGGGCTCAATGAGCAGTTCTTC. Encoded protein: CASSVTSGTSTLEGLNEQFF.

In its sample, this clonotype was seen a few times. The chain joins TRBV12-3 or TRBV12-4 to TRBJ1-1, with D maybe TRBD1 (6 bases). Trimming shortened V by 7 bases and J by 8 bases, and 14 bases separated the two germline ends. The CDR3 spans 12 residues. In DNA, the CDR3 is TGTGCCAGCAATAGAGCCGGGACAGAAGCTTTCTTT. As protein: CASNRAGTEAFF.